Each of the 30 T cell receptor beta chains below was sequenced from the same sample in a study of T cells in Graves' hyperthyroidism and ophthalmopathy. Amplified TCR beta CDR3 regions derived from RNA transcripts. The HTBI set primed first-round TCR CDR3 RT-PCR. TCRdb itself ran the multiplex PCR reads through MiXCR, one entry per CDR3 protein. The repertoire has approximately 560,000 distinct CDR3 sequences, more than 15% of them found once; the top ten carry about 7%. Sequencing was carried out using blood. These receptors originate from a woman aged 30 to 39 with Graves' hyperthyroidism.

This clonotype was recorded many times. The rearrangement uses TRBV5-5 and TRBJ2-7; D uncertain. In germline, CDR1 is SGHKS, CDR2 YYEKEE (reference sequence). Trimming removed 0 bases at V and 2 bases at J, with 9 bases between. This CDR3 is 14 amino acids long. The CDR3 DNA reads as TGTGCCAGCAGCTTGGTCTTCAGGACCTACGAGCAGTACTTC. The encoded protein is CASSLVFRTYEQYF.

This clonotype has at least ten counts. The genes are TRBV28 and TRBJ1-5; no reliable D call. The length of the CDR3 is 12 residues. Germline assignment: CDR1 MDHEN and CDR2 SYDVKM. V lost 4 bases and J lost 3, with 4 bases in between. CDR3 loop: CASSSTNQPQHF. CDR3 in DNA: TGTGCCAGCAGTTCGACCAATCAGCCCCAGCATTTT.

The table lists this clonotype with many counts. The genes are TRBV2 and TRBJ2-1; D possibly corresponds to TRBD2 (8 bases). V lost 7 bases and J 7 bases, leaving 23 bases between the germline ends. The CDR3 is 16 residues long. In germline, CDR1 is SNHLY, CDR2 FYNNEI. Here the CDR3 reads CASIGEGLDRANEQFF. The CDR3 DNA reads TGTGCCAGCATCGGTGAGGGACTAGACAGGGCTAATGAGCAGTTCTTC.

This clonotype was counted only a few times. The DNA for the CDR3 is TGCGCCAGCAGCCAAGGGGCGGGTTTTGGACAACTGAACACTGAAGCTTTCTTT. Amino acid sequence: CASSQGAGFGQLNTEAFF. The chain is built from TRBV4-3 and TRBJ1-1, with D maybe TRBD1 (5 bases). There are 18 residues in the CDR3. CDR1 and CDR2 from the germline V gene are LGHNA and YSLEER. V was pared by 1 base and J by 0 bases, with 18 bases between.

This clonotype has at least ten counts. The rearrangement links TRBV7-2 to TRBJ2-1, with 12 positions matching TRBD2. Trimming cost V 0 bases and J 9 bases; bases outside gene matches: 9. This CDR3 contains 17 residues. Germline V gives CDR1 SGHTA, CDR2 FQGNSA. The DNA of the CDR3 is TGTGCCAGCAGCTTAGCGCGCTTGAGACTAGCGGGAGCTGAGCAGTTCTTC. Translated: CASSLARLRLAGAEQFF.

This clonotype has only a few counts. V is TRBV5-5 and J is TRBJ2-3; the D is unclear. The germline gives CDR1 SGHKS, CDR2 YYEKEE (reference sequence). The CDR3 sequence is 14 residues long. V lost 4 bases, J lost 1 base, and 10 bases lay in between. CDR3 coding DNA: TGTGCCAGCAGCCCTAAAGAGGGCACAGATACGCAGTATTTT. It codes for CASSPKEGTDTQYF.

This clonotype was picked up many times. This chain uses TRBV30 with TRBJ2-6; D is possibly TRBD2 (6 bases). V lost 7 bases and J 0 bases, leaving 10 bases between the germline ends. The CDR3 has 14 amino acids. The germline CDR1 and CDR2 sequences are GTSNPN and SVGIG (reference sequence). This CDR3 reads CASPAGSGANVLTF. The CDR3 DNA follows: TGTGCCTCCCCAGCGGGCTCTGGGGCCAACGTCCTGACTTTC. The entire variable domain, with the rest obtained from reference TRBV30 and TRBJ2-6, is as follows: SQTIHQWPATLVQPVGSPLSLECTVEGTSNPNLYWYRQAAGRGLQLLFYSVGIGQISSEVPQNLSASRPQDRQFILSSKKLLLSDSGFYLCASPAGSGANVLTFGAGSRLTVL.

The sample holds many counts of this clonotype. The rearrangement links TRBV5-1 to TRBJ1-1, with D tentatively TRBD1 (5 bases). V was clipped by 1 base and J by 4 bases, with 14 bases between them. The CDR3 has 15 residues. Germline V CDR1 and CDR2: SGHRS, YFSETQ. CDR3 coding DNA: TGCGCCAGCAGCTTGACAGGTCCCATCAGCACTGAAGCTTTCTTT. It specifies CASSLTGPISTEAFF.

This clonotype was seen at least ten times. The chain couples TRBV6-2 or TRBV6-3 to TRBJ2-7, with a possible D match to TRBD2 (6 bases). Germline loops: CDR1 MNHEY, CDR2 SVGEGT. The CDR3 has 14 amino acids. V shed 6 bases and J shed 0 bases, with 12 bases lying between them. CDR3 coding DNA: TGTGCCAGCAGGAGCGGGTGGGCCTCCTACGAGCAGTACTTC. Protein: CASRSGWASYEQYF.

As concerns this clonotype: A much larger clone differs by one base, so this may be a read error. The CDR3 coding sequence is TGTGCCAGCAGCTTAGCTCTAGAATACGCGCAGTACTTC. Its translation is CASSLALEYAQYF. The rearrangement links TRBV7-2 to TRBJ2-7; no definite D call. The CDR3 contains 13 residues. Germline CDR1 reads SGHTA; CDR2 reads FQGNSA.

This clonotype has ten or more counts. The chain employs TRBV24-1 and TRBJ1-1; no definite D call. V shed 5 bases and J shed 0 bases, with 6 bases lying between them. The CDR3 loop spans 13 amino acids. Germline CDR1 is KGHDR and CDR2 is SFDVKD. The CDR3 spells CATSVGVNTEAFF. CDR3 nucleotide sequence: TGTGCCACCAGTGTCGGTGTGAACACTGAAGCTTTCTTT.

This clonotype has a handful of counts. The V gene is TRBV12-3 or TRBV12-4, the J gene TRBJ1-5; TRBD1 aligns across 10 bases. The V segment lost 6 bases and the J segment 6 bases; nucleotides outside the gene matches: 2. The CDR3 is 13 amino acids. CDR3 nucleotide sequence: TGTGCCAGCAGGGGGACAGGGGTTCAGCCCCAGCATTTT. This encodes CASRGTGVQPQHF.

Only a few counts were recorded for this clonotype. A much more abundant neighbour one base away suggests this may be a read error. This chain uses TRBV20-1 with TRBJ1-4; D may be TRBD1 (6 bases). Germline CDR1 is DFQATT and CDR2 is SNEGSKA (reference sequence). The CDR3 runs 11 residues. Trimming took 1 base from V and 10 from J, leaving 7 bases between them. DNA of the CDR3: TGCAGTGCTAGAGTAGGGGGAAAACTGTTTTTT. It codes for CSARVGGKLFF.

The chain is built from TRBV30 and TRBJ2-2; a weak D match, TRBD1 (6 bases). The CDR3 loop spans 8 amino acids. Germline values: CDR1 GTSNPN, CDR2 SVGIG (reference sequence). Trimming removed 5 bases from V and 17 bases from J, with 9 bases in between. The CDR3 nucleotides read TGTGCCTGGGGCAGGGGTTTTTTT. Translated: CAWGRGFF.

The chain combines TRBV9 with TRBJ2-2; 7 bases line up with TRBD2. CDR3 length: 15 residues. The V segment lost 4 bases and the J segment 4 bases; nucleotides outside the gene matches: 7. Germline V gene lookup returns CDR1 SGDLS and CDR2 YYNGEE. DNA of the CDR3: TGTGCCAGCAGCCCGCGGACTAGTGCCACCGGGGAGCTGTTTTTT. Protein: CASSPRTSATGELFF.

The V gene is TRBV19, the J gene TRBJ2-3; 10 bases align to TRBD1. The germline V gene has CDR1 LNHDA and CDR2 SQIVND (reference sequence). V shed 9 bases and J 8 bases; nucleotides not matched to a gene: 8. The CDR3 has 13 residues. The CDR3 nucleotides read TGTGCCAGCTGCGACAGGGGGCAGGGTACGCAGTATTTT. Amino acids: CASCDRGQGTQYF.

This clonotype has at least ten counts. This chain links TRBV28 with TRBJ2-1; D is perhaps TRBD2 (5 bases). The CDR3 totals 15 residues. CDR1 is MDHEN and CDR2 is SYDVKM in the germline V gene. Trimming removed 3 bases from V and 4 bases from J, with 13 bases in between. The CDR3 spells CASSFLDSLYNEQFF. The CDR3 DNA reads as TGTGCCAGCAGTTTTTTGGACTCCCTGTACAATGAGCAGTTCTTC.

This clonotype was counted a few times. The chain combines TRBV20-1 with TRBJ2-3, with TRBD2 matching over 14 bases. The length of the CDR3 is 15 residues. V lost 5 bases and J lost 6; bases outside the gene matches: 7. Germline values: CDR1 DFQATT, CDR2 SNEGSKA (reference sequence). Here the CDR3 reads CSAARLAGGGDTQYF. The CDR3 DNA reads TGCAGTGCTGCCCGACTAGCGGGAGGGGGGGATACGCAGTATTTT.

This clonotype appeared many times. The chain carries TRBV12-3 or TRBV12-4 and TRBJ2-7, with TRBD2 identical over 8 bases. The V gene end was trimmed by 3 bases and the J gene end by 1 base; junction bases not matched to a gene: 8. The CDR3 spans 16 residues. Written as DNA, the CDR3 is TGTGCCAGCAGTTTTACTAGCGGATGGGCATCCTACGAGCAGTACTTC. Amino acids: CASSFTSGWASYEQYF.

This chain joins TRBV7-9 and TRBJ2-2; 8 bases agree with TRBD2. Looked up from germline, CDR1 is SEHNR and CDR2 is FQNEAQ (reference sequence). With 7 bases clipped from V and 4 bases from J, the junction kept 11 bases outside the gene matches. CDR3 length: 16 residues. The CDR3 DNA follows: TGTGCCAGCATGGCCGGGGGGGAAGGTGGCACCGGGGAGCTGTTTTTT. Its protein is CASMAGGEGGTGELFF.

This clonotype was picked up many times. This chain uses TRBV9 with TRBJ1-1, with 11 bases identical to TRBD1. Unmatched junction bases numbered 14, after V lost 4 bases and J lost 3 bases. CDR3 length: 18 residues. Looked up from germline, CDR1 is SGDLS and CDR2 is YYNGEE. In nucleotides, the CDR3 is TGTGCCAGCAGCTCGAGAGGGGGGACAGGGGGGTTTGACACTGAAGCTTTCTTT. It specifies CASSSRGGTGGFDTEAFF.

This chain joins TRBV20-1 and TRBJ2-5; D unresolved. The germline CDR1 and CDR2 sequences are DFQATT and SNEGSKA (reference sequence). V lost 0 bases and J 2 bases, leaving 13 bases between the germline ends. This CDR3 comprises 15 residues. The CDR3 sequence: CSARDRALIQETQYF. The DNA of the CDR3 is TGCAGTGCTAGAGATCGGGCCTTGATACAAGAGACCCAGTACTTC.

A single count supports this clonotype. This chain connects TRBV4-2 to TRBJ1-4; D remains ambiguous. Germline V gene data show CDR1 as LGHNA and CDR2 as YNFKEQ. Trimming shortened V by 8 bases and J by 0 bases, and 19 bases separated the two germline ends. The CDR3 consists of 17 residues. The CDR3 protein is CASAQGPDGSTNEKLFF. The CDR3 region has the DNA TGTGCCAGCGCCCAAGGTCCAGACGGATCAACTAATGAAAAACTGTTTTTT.

The rearrangement joins TRBV6-2 or TRBV6-3 to TRBJ2-1, with 9 bases identical to TRBD1. V trimming: 6 bases; J trimming: 3 bases; junction bases outside the gene matches: 15. This CDR3 comprises 18 residues. Germline values: CDR1 MNHEY, CDR2 SVGEGT. CDR3 sequence (DNA): TGTGCCAGCAGCCAAAGGGGGACAGGGTCCTTTGTCTACAATGAGCAGTTCTTC. The encoded protein is CASSQRGTGSFVYNEQFF.

This clonotype was observed at least ten times. This sequence joins TRBV24-1 and TRBJ2-1; TRBD2 aligns across 16 bases. The CDR3 spans 18 residues. V was clipped by 7 bases and J by 7 bases; unmatched bases: 12. Germline V gene data show CDR1 as KGHDR and CDR2 as SFDVKD. Here the CDR3 reads CATSSGTGGLAGGNEQFF. CDR3 nucleotides: TGTGCCACCAGCTCCGGGACGGGGGGACTAGCGGGAGGGAATGAGCAGTTCTTC.

This clonotype was found a few times. The V call is TRBV6-1, the J call TRBJ2-6, with 7 bases identical to TRBD2. Per the germline V gene, CDR1 is MNHNS and CDR2 is SASEGT. The CDR3 extends over 15 amino acids. V dropped 7 bases and J dropped 4; count of bases not matched to a gene: 7. The CDR3 DNA is TGTGCCAGCAAAAGGGGAGGGTCCGGGGCCAACGTCCTGACTTTC. Protein product: CASKRGGSGANVLTF.

This clonotype came up many times. V is TRBV24-1 and J is TRBJ2-7, with TRBD1 identical over 7 bases. The CDR3 loop spans 15 amino acids. J was trimmed by 5 bases and V by 5 bases; bases with no gene match: 11. CDR1 KGHDR and CDR2 SFDVKD come from the germline V gene. CDR3 in DNA: TGTGCCACCAGTGCCGGTGGGACAGACGCGGACGAGCAGTACTTC. Its translation is CATSAGGTDADEQYF.

This clonotype was counted between two and nine times. CDR3 sequence: CASTGSMNTEAFF. CDR3 coding DNA: TGCGCCAGCACCGGCAGTATGAACACTGAAGCTTTCTTT. V is TRBV10-2 and J is TRBJ1-1; D not resolved. The V end lost 7 bases, the J end lost 0 bases, and 9 bases lay between the germline ends. The CDR3 is 13 residues long. Germline values: CDR1 WSHSY, CDR2 SAAADI.

DNA for the CDR3: TGTGCCAGCATGATCTCCCCGAGCTCCTATAATTCACCCCTCCACTTT. The encoded protein is CASMISPSSYNSPLHF. The chain recombines TRBV2 with TRBJ1-6; D not certain. Germline lookup yields CDR1 SNHLY and CDR2 FYNNEI. This CDR3 is built from 16 residues. V lost 7 bases, J lost 0 bases, and 13 bases lay in between.

This clonotype was seen more than once but under ten times. The chain links TRBV4-1 to TRBJ1-6; D is perhaps TRBD1 (6 bases). The CDR3 totals 12 residues. Germline loops: CDR1 MGHRA, CDR2 YSYEKL. V was shortened by 1 base and J by 13 bases, with 8 bases between the two germline ends. The CDR3 DNA reads TGCGCCAGCAGCCAAGGGGGGCTGCCCCTCCACTTT. Protein product: CASSQGGLPLHF.